A selection of T cell receptor beta chains follows, all from one sample in a study of blood T cell repertoires in COVID-19. Profiled with immunoSEQ multiplex PCR; TCRdb holds only in-frame clones, not every one. The top ten clones hold approximately 4% of a sample with about 270,000 clones, roughly 90% of them seen once. The sequenced sample was peripheral blood. All receptors derive from a man aged 55 to 70 who had recovered from COVID-19. CDR3s include the opening cysteine and the closing phenylalanine or tryptophan. The D gene is left open where the match is weak. Some rows mark clone size as missing; the rest say once, few, many or name a class of expanded clone.

abundance	d_gene	v_gene	j_gene	CDR3aa	CDR3nt
.	TRBD1	TRBV11-2	TRBJ2-2	CASSEGQGKSAYTGELFF	TGTGCCAGCAGCGAAGGACAGGGCAAGAGTGCGTACACCGGGGAGCTGTTTTTT
.	.	TRBV5-1	TRBJ2-6	CASSLVQASGANVLTF	TGCGCCAGCAGCTTGGTACAGGCTTCTGGGGCCAACGTCCTGACTTTC
once	.	TRBV4-1	TRBJ2-2	CASSQEGGKTGELFF	TGCGCCAGCAGCCAAGAAGGCGGAAAAACCGGGGAGCTGTTTTTT
.	TRBD1	TRBV5-1	TRBJ1-5	CASSPTGVNQPQHF	TGCGCCAGCAGCCCGACAGGGGTTAATCAGCCCCAGCATTTT
.	.	TRBV12-3/TRBV12-4	TRBJ1-5	CASSFNRVGPQHF	TGTGCCAGCAGTTTTAACAGGGTAGGGCCCCAGCATTTT
.	.	TRBV4-2	TRBJ1-4	CASSQVPPASAEEKLFF	TGTGCCAGCAGCCAAGTCCCCCCCGCCAGCGCGGAGGAAAAACTGTTTTTT
.	TRBD1	TRBV7-2	TRBJ2-7	CASSRARDSGPYEQYF	TGTGCCAGCAGCCGCGCTAGGGACAGTGGCCCATACGAGCAGTACTTC
once	TRBD2	TRBV15	TRBJ2-1	CATSRALGGVSHEQFF	TGTGCCACCAGCAGAGCCCTTGGGGGGGTTTCCCATGAGCAGTTCTTC
.	.	TRBV21-1	TRBJ2-7	CASSKRPGQVPYEQYF	TGTGCCAGCAGCAAACGCCCGGGACAGGTTCCCTACGAGCAGTACTTC
.	TRBD2	TRBV12-3/TRBV12-4	TRBJ2-4	CASRSGAANIQYF	TGTGCCAGCCGAAGCGGGGCGGCAAACATTCAGTACTTC
.	TRBD1	TRBV7-6	TRBJ1-5	CASSLGPGQGGWDQPQHF	TGTGCCAGCAGCTTGGGACCGGGACAGGGGGGCTGGGATCAGCCCCAGCATTTT
.	.	TRBV3-1/TRBV3-2	TRBJ1-2	CASSRGTGSYGYTF	TGTGCCAGCAGCCGGGGTACAGGGAGCTATGGCTACACCTTC
.	.	TRBV19	TRBJ1-6	CASSPSRGLSNSPLHF	TGTGCCAGTAGTCCCTCCAGGGGTCTCTCTAATTCACCCCTCCACTTT
.	TRBD2	TRBV27	TRBJ2-5	CASSPGLAGLGGETQYF	TGTGCCAGCAGTCCTGGACTAGCGGGTCTGGGAGGAGAGACCCAGTACTTC
.	TRBD1	TRBV27	TRBJ2-1	CASSGSRGQLYNEQFF	TGTGCCAGCAGTGGGAGCCGGGGACAGCTATACAATGAGCAGTTCTTC
.	.	TRBV19	TRBJ1-2	CASSPKTASNYGYTF	TGTGCCAGTAGTCCTAAGACAGCTTCTAACTATGGCTACACCTTC
.	TRBD1	TRBV5-6	TRBJ2-1	CASRSLPGQGDYNEQFF	TGTGCCAGCAGATCGTTACCGGGACAGGGGGACTACAATGAGCAGTTCTTC
.	.	TRBV29-1	TRBJ2-1	CSVPRRNEQFF	TGCAGCGTTCCCAGGAGGAATGAGCAGTTCTTC
.	.	TRBV7-6	TRBJ2-2	CASSPSMAGLIVSGELFF	TGTGCCAGCAGCCCATCAATGGCAGGGTTGATTGTGTCCGGGGAGCTGTTTTTT
once	TRBD1	TRBV14	TRBJ2-7	CASSQGPRQGLSYEQYF	TGTGCCAGCAGCCAAGGCCCTAGACAGGGTCTATCCTACGAGCAGTACTTC
.	.	TRBV4-2	TRBJ2-5	CASSRAGPQETQYF	TGTGCCAGCAGCCGGGCGGGGCCCCAAGAGACCCAGTACTTC
.	TRBD1	TRBV5-1	TRBJ1-5	CASSPGGAGNNQPQHF	TGCGCCAGCAGCCCAGGGGGCGCGGGGAACAATCAGCCCCAGCATTTT
once	.	TRBV5-1	TRBJ2-7	CASSLEQAKTYEQYF	TGCGCCAGCAGCTTGGAGCAGGCGAAAACCTACGAGCAGTACTTC
.	TRBD2	TRBV19	TRBJ2-1	CASSIGDYYNEQFF	TGTGCCAGTAGTATTGGGGACTACTACAATGAGCAGTTCTTC
.	.	TRBV20-1	TRBJ2-3	CSASAHAWTDTQYF	TGCAGTGCAAGTGCCCACGCGTGGACAGATACGCAGTATTTT
.	.	TRBV21-1	TRBJ2-1	CASSKVFQGDPLSSYNEQFF	TGTGCCAGCAGCAAAGTCTTCCAGGGGGACCCTCTGAGCTCCTACAATGAGCAGTTCTTC
.	.	TRBV30	TRBJ1-6	CAWRPRGGNSPLHF	TGTGCCTGGAGGCCGAGAGGGGGAAATTCACCCCTCCACTTT
.	TRBD2	TRBV5-1	TRBJ2-5	CASTPGGSSQETQYF	TGCGCCAGCACCCCCGGGGGGTCTTCCCAAGAGACCCAGTACTTC
.	.	TRBV12-3/TRBV12-4	TRBJ1-4	CASSYVGEKLFF	TGTGCCAGCTCCTATGTCGGTGAAAAACTGTTTTTT
.	TRBD2	TRBV6-6	TRBJ2-7	CASSPIRATSGRSYEQYF	TGTGCCAGCAGTCCCATACGAGCGACTAGCGGGAGATCCTACGAGCAGTACTTC
.	.	TRBV7-3	TRBJ1-1	CASSRGLNTEAFF	TGTGCCAGCAGCCGGGGGTTGAACACTGAAGCTTTCTTT
.	TRBD1	TRBV5-1	TRBJ2-3	CASRGQASTDTQYF	TGCGCCAGCAGGGGACAGGCCAGCACAGATACGCAGTATTTT
.	.	TRBV9	TRBJ1-2	CASSVVEGGGYTF	TGTGCCAGCAGCGTAGTAGAGGGTGGGGGCTACACCTTC
.	TRBD2	TRBV7-2	TRBJ2-7	CASSRLQSSGGASYEQYF	TGTGCCAGCAGCCGCCTGCAGAGTAGCGGGGGGGCCTCCTACGAGCAGTACTTC
.	TRBD1	TRBV10-3	TRBJ2-5	CAVGQGDVWETQYF	TGTGCCGTCGGACAGGGCGATGTATGGGAGACCCAGTACTTC
.	TRBD2	TRBV7-8	TRBJ2-7	CASSLAVGLAGTYEQYF	TGTGCCAGCAGCCTAGCAGTAGGACTAGCTGGTACCTACGAGCAGTACTTC
.	TRBD2	TRBV6-5	TRBJ2-7	CASRGALAGPYEQYF	TGTGCCAGCAGGGGAGCACTAGCGGGGCCCTACGAGCAGTACTTC
.	TRBD1	TRBV10-3	TRBJ2-3	CAITEQGADTQYF	TGTGCCATCACTGAGCAGGGGGCAGATACGCAGTATTTT